This TCR beta chain derives from a study of OX40 agonist ivuxolimab in advanced cancers. Whole-study context: Patients in the trial were receiving intravenous ivuxolimab every 2 weeks, at doses of 0.01 to 10 mg/kg.

Germline V lookup: CDR1 ENHRY, CDR2 SYGVKD. V was clipped by 2 bases and J by 2 bases, with 6 bases between them. CDR3 length: 13 amino acids. Generated by immunoSEQ multiplex PCR, the TCRdb table keeps only in-frame clones and is missing some. This repertoire shows about 41,000 clones, about 90% found once; its top ten account for less than 0.7%. The chain uses TRBV10-3 and TRBJ1-2, with unresolved D. The clonotype originates from an adult with an advanced solid tumor such as melanoma, head and neck, liver or kidney cancer. Source: CD4+ or CD8+ T cells sorted from blood, taken in a trial of the OX40 agonist ivuxolimab. Written as DNA, the CDR3 is TGTGCCATCAGTGAGCAGGTAAACTATGGCTACACCTTC. It codes for CAISEQVNYGYTF.